This T cell receptor beta chain derives from a study of regulatory T cells in long-lasting Graves disease. Broader study findings: Sample size, which was small, may have reduced accuracy. Relative to new patients (around 1,000), persistent patients exhibited greater sharing of public clonotypes (2,741).

Time point denoted: newly diagnosed GD, antithyroid drugs for less than 3 months. TCR sequences were obtained from RNA taken from PBMCs. The guidelines of the American Thyroid Association were the basis for diagnosing Graves' disease. The patients included were those that came from an endocrinology department in Xi'an, China. The V and J ends lost 3 bases and 5 bases respectively, with 10 bases between them. In germline, CDR1 is LGHDT, CDR2 YNNKEL (reference sequence). CDR3 size: 13 residues. With iRepertoire HTBI primers and Arm-PCR of CDR3 regions, TCR beta libraries were built. One entry per CDR3 protein, called by TCRdb with MiXCR from the multiplex PCR reads. Altogether 400,000 to 500,000 distinct CDR3 sequences are present, about 15% being singletons, with the ten largest covering about 7.6%. This clonotype was observed at least ten times. Its antigen is not known. These data were also filed under a second study, of T cells in Graves' hyperthyroidism and ophthalmopathy.

The source of this sequence is a woman in her thirties or forties with Graves disease. V gene TRBV3-1 combines with J gene TRBJ2-5; D is undetermined. The material was peripheral blood mononuclear cells (PBMCs), obtained at new diagnosis, from a patient treated with antithyroid drugs. CDR3 nucleotides: TGTGCCAGCAGCCACCTGGAAGTGGAGACCCAGTACTTC. This gives the protein CASSHLEVETQYF.